These 20 T cell receptor beta chains originate from one sample sequenced in a study of Tregs in tolerant kidney transplant recipients. Measured with immunoSEQ multiplex PCR; TCRdb has only the in-frame clones, and not every one. The table has tens of thousands of clones, 80% to 90% seen once; the top ten hold approximately 2.3%. Sequenced here: Tregs from blood, sampled before the transplant. These receptor sequences come from a human donor who received a combined kidney and bone marrow transplant.

This clone has more than one count but fewer than ten. The chain couples TRBV2 to TRBJ2-2; D may be TRBD2 (6 bases). V was clipped by 4 bases and J by 7 bases, with 13 bases between them. Looked up from germline, CDR1 is SNHLY and CDR2 is FYNNEI. CDR3 length: 14 residues. Written as DNA, the CDR3 is TGTGCCAGCAGTGGAGGCCGGGGGAACGGGGAGCTGTTTTTT. This translates into CASSGGRGNGELFF. Full variable domain (missing parts from reference TRBV2 and TRBJ2-2): EPEVTQTPSHQVTQMGQEVILRCVPISNHLYFYWYRQILGQKVEFLVSFYNNEISEKSEIFDDQFSVERPDGSNFTLKIRSTKLEDSAMYFCASSGGRGNGELFFGEGSRLTVL.

The CDR3 sequence: CASSLSAGYEQYF. The CDR3 region has the DNA TGTGCCAGCAGCTTATCGGCCGGTTACGAGCAGTACTTC. The chain employs TRBV7-2 and TRBJ2-5; D gene uncertain. The DNA end favors TRBJ2-7, so the J call may be wrong. The CDR3 length is 13 residues. In germline, CDR1 is SGHTA, CDR2 FQGNSA.

This clone has just a few counts. J is TRBJ1-2 and V is TRBV6-5; 9 positions agree with TRBD1. This CDR3 has 14 amino acids. J was trimmed by 4 bases and V by 6 bases; bases with no gene match: 6. The germline V gene encodes CDR1 MNHEY and CDR2 SVGAGI. The CDR3 DNA reads as TGTGCCAGCAGGGGGACAGGGCGAACCTATGGCTACACCTTC. Translation gives CASRGTGRTYGYTF.

The chain uses TRBV9 and TRBJ1-2, with unresolved D. The germline V and J ends were trimmed by 0 bases and 2 bases, with 11 bases remaining between them. From germline, CDR1 is SGDLS and CDR2 YYNGEE. CDR3 size: 15 residues. The CDR3 DNA follows: TGTGCCAGCAGCGTAGCGCCAGGTTGGAACTATGGCTACACCTTC. The encoded protein is CASSVAPGWNYGYTF.

CDR3 loop: CASSLEGQRGTEAFF. CDR3 sequence (DNA): TGTGCCAGCAGCTTAGAGGGGCAACGGGGGACTGAAGCTTTCTTT. The J gene is TRBJ1-1, the V gene TRBV7-2, with a tentative D call TRBD1 (5 bases). V was shortened by 1 base and J by 5 bases, with 14 bases between the two germline ends. The CDR3 runs 15 residues. Germline CDR1 is SGHTA and CDR2 is FQGNSA.

V and J are TRBV21-1 and TRBJ2-3; the table's D call, TRBD2, has no DNA check behind it. TRBV21-1 is tagged as a pseudogene. The CDR3 runs 16 residues. This chain's CDR3 is CASSASSGIKIDTQYF. CDR3 coding DNA: TGTGCCAGCAGCGCGTCTAGCGGGATTAAAATAGATACGCAGTATTTT.

This clone appeared once. The J gene is TRBJ2-7, the V gene TRBV5-4, with D maybe TRBD1 (5 bases). The germline CDR1 and CDR2 sequences are SGHNT and YYREEE (reference sequence). This CDR3 contains 15 residues. The germline V and J ends were trimmed by 0 bases and 2 bases, with 12 bases remaining between them. CDR3 residues: CASSLGAGQTYEQYF. CDR3 sequence (DNA): TGTGCCAGCAGCTTGGGGGCTGGACAAACCTACGAGCAGTACTTC.

This clone is a singleton in its sample. V gene TRBV5-1 combines with J gene TRBJ2-5; TRBD1 agrees at 8 bases. The CDR3 totals 14 residues. With 4 bases clipped from V and 3 bases from J, the junction kept 5 bases outside the gene matches. Germline CDR1 and CDR2: SGHRS and YFSETQ. The CDR3 DNA sequence: TGCGCCAGCAGCGCGACAGGGGTAAAAGAGACCCAGTACTTC. Translated, it gives CASSATGVKETQYF.

As concerns this clone: Other DNA sequences in the sample encode the same CDR3. CDR3 in DNA: TGCGCCAGCAGCCTCGGGACAGGAGGGACTGAAGCTTTCTTT. Protein: CASSLGTGGTEAFF. This chain links TRBV5-1 with TRBJ1-1, with TRBD1 identical over 8 bases. The CDR3 contains 14 residues. V shed 4 bases, J shed 5 bases, and the junction held 7 bases outside the gene matches. The germline CDR1 and CDR2 sequences are SGHRS and YFSETQ.

The rearrangement uses TRBV2 and TRBJ2-5; 9 positions match TRBD1. Germline V gene sequence: CDR1 SNHLY, CDR2 FYNNEI. The junction had 4 bases not matched to a gene; V was cut back by 6 bases and J by 5 bases. The CDR3 spans 13 residues. CDR3 region: CASRGTGWETQYF. The CDR3 DNA is TGTGCCAGCAGAGGGACAGGGTGGGAGACCCAGTACTTC.

The rearrangement uses TRBV2 and TRBJ1-4, with D possibly being TRBD1 (6 bases). The germline V gene has CDR1 SNHLY and CDR2 FYNNEI. The CDR3 runs 15 residues. V was cut by 3 bases and J by 2 bases, with 10 bases left in between. The CDR3 is CASSEQGLTNEKLFF. The CDR3 region has the DNA TGTGCCAGCAGTGAGCAGGGGTTGACTAATGAAAAACTGTTTTTT.

In its sample, this clone was seen once. The chain has TRBV27 and TRBJ2-2; TRBD2 agrees at 8 bases. This CDR3 comprises 15 residues. The trim removed 6 bases at V and 4 bases at J, leaving 7 bases unmatched. The V gene's germline CDR1 is MNHEY and CDR2 SMNVEV (reference sequence). The CDR3 region is CASSPSGLATGELFF. The CDR3 nucleotides read TGTGCCAGCAGCCCAAGTGGACTAGCCACCGGGGAGCTGTTTTTT.

CDR3 nucleotides: TGCGCCAGCAGCTCGGACAGCGCTAACTATGGCTACACCTTC. As protein: CASSSDSANYGYTF. The V and J genes are TRBV5-1 and TRBJ1-2; TRBD1 is a possible D gene (6 bases). Trimming stripped 3 bases from V and 0 bases from J, with 9 bases between. This CDR3 is built from 14 residues. Germline loops: CDR1 SGHRS, CDR2 YFSETQ.

The chain combines TRBV7-6 with TRBJ1-1; D might be TRBD1 (6 bases). Trimming removed 4 bases from V and 2 bases from J, with 11 bases in between. Germline CDR1 SGHVS, CDR2 FNYEAQ. The CDR3 covers 14 residues. The CDR3 sequence is CASSWAGQNTEAFF. In nucleotides, the CDR3 is TGTGCCAGCAGCTGGGCGGGACAAAACACTGAAGCTTTCTTT.

This chain joins TRBV7-2 and TRBJ2-5; no clear D. The germline gives CDR1 SGHTA, CDR2 FQGNSA. This CDR3 region has 13 residues. The V gene lost 5 bases and the J gene lost 4 bases, with 11 bases spanning the gap. As DNA, the CDR3 is TGTGCCAGCAGCCCCGACCGAATAGAGACCCAGTACTTC. Translation gives CASSPDRIETQYF.

This rearrangement joins TRBV6-5 to TRBJ2-3, with D possibly matching TRBD2 (5 bases). The germline V gene has CDR1 MNHEY and CDR2 SVGAGI. The CDR3 has 15 amino acids. V was trimmed by 2 bases and J by 3 bases, leaving 12 bases between them. CDR3 sequence: CASSYRGTGTDTQYF. The CDR3 region has the DNA TGTGCCAGCAGTTACCGGGGAACGGGAACAGATACGCAGTATTTT.

This sequence joins TRBV18 and TRBJ1-2; 7 bases line up with TRBD1. Germline CDR1 reads KGHSH; CDR2 reads LQKENI. V was clipped by 3 bases and J by 8 bases; unmatched bases: 6. CDR3 size: 13 residues. CDR3 DNA sequence: TGTGCCAGCTCACCGCCCTTAGGGGGCGGCTACACCTTC. Translated: CASSPPLGGGYTF.

In regard to this clone: An end of the junction differs from the germline gene, which may be a read error. The rearrangement links TRBV5-6 to TRBJ2-3; 8 bases are shared with TRBD2. Germline lookup yields CDR1 SGHDT and CDR2 YYEEEE. The CDR3 is 12 amino acids. In DNA, the CDR3 is TGTGCCAGCAGCCAACTTCGGACTAGCCTGGATTTT. Its translation: CASSQLRTSLDF.

This clone was observed once. The chain links TRBV28 to TRBJ2-6, with no clear D. The CDR3 extends over 14 amino acids. The V and J ends lost 6 bases and 5 bases respectively, with 11 bases between them. Germline loops: CDR1 MDHEN, CDR2 SYDVKM. Written as DNA, the CDR3 is TGTGCCAGCAGGTCCCCCTGGAGGGCCAACGTCCTGACTTTC. Amino acid sequence: CASRSPWRANVLTF.

This chain uses TRBV19 with TRBJ2-5; the D gene is possibly TRBD2 (6 bases). Trimming removed 6 bases from V and 3 bases from J, with 11 bases in between. Germline V gene data show CDR1 as LNHDA and CDR2 as SQIVND (reference sequence). This CDR3 contains 13 residues. The CDR3 DNA is TGTGCCAGTAGCCCGGGACTGAAAGAGACCCAGTACTTC. As protein: CASSPGLKETQYF.